This entry lists 20 T cell receptor beta chains sequenced from one sample in a study of human T cells and chemical hapten exposure. As to time point: patch test 3, about 24 weeks after DPC sensitization. The treatment denotes: therapeutic diphenylcyclopropenone sensitization with weekly scalp DPC. TCRdb reanalysed the RACE reads using MiXCR and keeps one entry per CDR3 protein. This table has around 110,000 distinct CDR3 sequences, 10% to 12% appearing once. The sequencing used whole blood, collected in connection with sensitization to the hapten diphenylcyclopropenone (DPC). The source of these receptors is a woman aged 45-65 years with alopecia areata. Some clones in this sample may be carry-over from other donors' samples.

This clonotype was counted a few times. The chain uses TRBV28 and TRBJ2-3; a possible D gene is TRBD1 (5 bases). Germline V lookup: CDR1 MDHEN, CDR2 SYDVKM. Trimming left V 2 bases short and J 2 bases short, with 11 bases between. The CDR3 length is 15 residues. The CDR3 DNA sequence: TGTGCCAGCAGTTTAGACCTGGGGCCCACAGATACGCAGTATTTT. Amino acids: CASSLDLGPTDTQYF.

This clonotype has just a few counts. This chain links TRBV2 with TRBJ2-7; 10 nucleotides match TRBD1. V shed 8 bases, J shed 7 bases, and the junction held 11 bases outside the gene matches. The CDR3 has 14 residues. The germline V gene encodes CDR1 SNHLY and CDR2 FYNNEI. CDR3 residues: CASPPRQGAGEQYF. CDR3 in DNA: TGTGCCAGCCCTCCTCGACAGGGGGCGGGAGAGCAGTACTTC. The full variable domain, its missing parts supplied by reference TRBV2 and TRBJ2-7, is EPEVTQTPSHQVTQMGQEVILRCVPISNHLYFYWYRQILGQKVEFLVSFYNNEISEKSEIFDDQFSVERPDGSNFTLKIRSTKLEDSAMYFCASPPRQGAGEQYFGPGTRLTVT.

This sequence joins TRBV25-1 and TRBJ2-7; a weak D match, TRBD1 (8 bases). The CDR3 has 15 amino acids. Trimming pared 6 bases from V and 1 base from J, leaving 16 bases between. Per germline, CDR1 MGHDK and CDR2 SYGVNS. The CDR3 coding sequence is TGTGCCAGCAGGGGGGGGCGGACAGGGTCCTACGAGCAGTACTTC. Translating it yields CASRGGRTGSYEQYF.

This clonotype has just a few counts. This chain joins TRBV6-1 and TRBJ1-6; D perhaps matches TRBD1 (5 bases). V lost 2 bases and J 7 bases, leaving 9 bases between the germline ends. The CDR3 is made up of 14 amino acids. Looked up from germline, CDR1 is MNHNS and CDR2 is SASEGT. As DNA, the CDR3 is TGTGCCAGCAGTGAACGGGCAGGGAATTCACCCCTCCACTTT. The encoded protein is CASSERAGNSPLHF.

This chain connects TRBV6-5 to TRBJ1-2, with 7 bases fitting TRBD1. This CDR3 is 15 amino acids long. Germline CDR1 is MNHEY and CDR2 is SVGAGI. V was clipped by 6 bases and J by 6 bases; unmatched bases: 13. The CDR3 DNA reads as TGTGCCAGCAGCCAGGGGGGGGCAGTCGCTCATGGCTACACCTTC. This gives the protein CASSQGGAVAHGYTF.

This clonotype was observed a few times. The chain links TRBV12-3 or TRBV12-4 to TRBJ1-5; D remains unclear. There are 12 residues in the CDR3. V lost 5 bases and J lost 1, with 3 bases in between. The CDR3 sequence is CASSRSNQPQHF. Here the CDR3 DNA reads TGTGCCAGCAGTCGGAGCAATCAGCCCCAGCATTTT.

The sample holds a few counts of this clonotype. This rearrangement joins TRBV6-6 to TRBJ1-1; maybe TRBD1 (6 bases). Per germline, CDR1 MNHNY and CDR2 SVGAGI (reference sequence). Deletions cut 5 bases from V and 0 bases from J, with 10 bases between. CDR3 size: 14 residues. CDR3 sequence (DNA): TGTGCCAGCAGTCGGACAGATCTGAACACTGAAGCTTTCTTT. Protein: CASSRTDLNTEAFF.

This clonotype was picked up a small number of times. This rearrangement joins TRBV6-5 to TRBJ2-7; possible D gene TRBD2, 7 bases. V shed 6 bases and J shed 5 bases, with 17 bases lying between them. Germline V gene lookup returns CDR1 MNHEY and CDR2 SVGAGI. CDR3 length: 14 residues. The CDR3 reads CASRSTGGGNEQYF. The CDR3 bases are TGTGCCAGCAGGTCGACAGGCGGGGGCAACGAGCAGTACTTC.

In its sample, this clonotype was seen a few times. This chain connects TRBV9 to TRBJ1-5, with D perhaps matching TRBD1 (6 bases). Trimming took 4 bases from V and 0 from J, leaving 8 bases between them. This CDR3 has 14 residues. Per the germline V gene, CDR1 is SGDLS and CDR2 is YYNGEE. The CDR3 sequence: CASSQGFSNQPQHF. The CDR3 DNA reads as TGTGCCAGCAGCCAGGGGTTTAGCAATCAGCCCCAGCATTTT.

This clonotype was counted at least ten times. This rearrangement joins TRBV6-6 to TRBJ2-1, with 9 bases that match TRBD2. This CDR3 is built from 15 residues. CDR1 and CDR2 from the germline V gene are MNHNY and SVGAGI (reference sequence). V was pared by 6 bases and J by 5 bases, with 8 bases of the junction left unmatched. CDR3 protein: CASSPSRGGHNEQFF. The CDR3 DNA reads as TGTGCCAGCAGCCCATCGCGGGGGGGCCACAATGAGCAGTTCTTC.

This chain joins TRBV3-1 and TRBJ1-1; no firm D call. The V gene lost 1 base and the J gene lost 6 bases, with 6 bases spanning the gap. This CDR3 contains 12 residues. The germline V gene has CDR1 LGHDT and CDR2 YNNKEL (reference sequence). The chain's CDR3 is CASSQGVAEAFF. The CDR3 DNA reads TGTGCCAGCAGCCAAGGGGTCGCTGAAGCTTTCTTT.

This clonotype has at least ten counts. V gene TRBV9 combines with J gene TRBJ2-1; TRBD1 matches 9 bases. J lost 7 bases, V lost 3 bases, and 5 bases had no gene match. Germline CDR1 reads SGDLS; CDR2 reads YYNGEE. This CDR3 region has 14 residues. CDR3 protein: CASSGQGGINEQFF. For the CDR3, the DNA is TGTGCCAGCAGCGGACAGGGGGGGATAAATGAGCAGTTCTTC. The full variable domain, in which reference TRBV9 and TRBJ2-1 provide the parts outside the CDR3, is DSGVTQTPKHLITATGQRVTLRCSPRSGDLSVYWYQQSLDQGLQFLIQYYNGEERAKGNILERFSAQQFPDLHSELNLSSLELGDSALYFCASSGQGGINEQFFGPGTRLTVL.

About this clonotype: The junction shows a germline mismatch at one end, possibly a read error. V and J are TRBV28 and TRBJ2-1; D possibly corresponds to TRBD2 (6 bases). This CDR3 is built from 12 residues. In germline, CDR1 is MDHEN, CDR2 SYDVKM. As DNA, the CDR3 is TGTGCCAGCAGTGCGGGACCCTCCGGGCAGCTCTTC. This translates into CASSAGPSGQLF.

This clonotype was detected only a few times. The CDR3 DNA is TGTGCCAGCACCTTGACTCAGGGGGCTGAAGCTTTCTTT. Protein: CASTLTQGAEAFF. V usage is TRBV7-2 and J usage is TRBJ1-1; 7 nucleotides agree with TRBD1. CDR1 is SGHTA, CDR2 FQGNSA, per germline. With 7 bases clipped from V and 6 bases from J, the junction kept 8 bases outside the gene matches. The CDR3 totals 13 residues.

The gene calls are TRBV4-2 and TRBJ2-2; 7 bases are shared with TRBD2. In germline, CDR1 is LGHNA, CDR2 YNFKEQ. Trimming cost V 1 base and J 6 bases; bases outside gene matches: 5. The CDR3 length is 15 residues. The CDR3 here is CASSQVGGGAGELFF. The CDR3, as DNA: TGTGCCAGCAGCCAAGTGGGGGGGGGGGCCGGGGAGCTGTTTTTT.

The chain recombines TRBV7-2 with TRBJ1-2, with unresolved D. The CDR3 loop spans 16 amino acids. Between the trimmed V and J ends, which lost 0 bases and 4 bases, there was a span of 15 bases. CDR1 and CDR2 (germline): SGHTA, FQGNSA. CDR3 in amino acids: CASSLAQDRTPYGYTF. Written as DNA, the CDR3 is TGTGCCAGCAGCTTAGCCCAGGACCGTACGCCCTATGGCTACACCTTC.

This clonotype appeared many times. This sequence joins TRBV6-5 and TRBJ2-5, with 8 bases matching TRBD1. The CDR3 spans 15 residues. CDR1 is MNHEY, CDR2 SVGAGI, per germline. Losses at the gene ends were 1 base for V and 1 base for J; bases not matched to a gene: 2. CDR3: CASSYFTGGQETQYF. In nucleotides, the CDR3 is TGTGCCAGCAGTTACTTTACAGGGGGCCAAGAGACCCAGTACTTC.

On this clonotype: It may be a read error: a sequence one base away is much more abundant. This chain links TRBV7-9 with TRBJ2-1, with TRBD2 matching 7 bases. V lost 1 base, J lost 16 bases, and 7 bases stayed unmatched. Germline V lookup: CDR1 SEHNR, CDR2 FQNEAQ (reference sequence). The CDR3 contains 12 residues. The CDR3 loop reads CASSLVSGTVFF. The CDR3 DNA sequence: TGTGCCAGCAGCTTAGTCAGCGGGACGGTATTCTTC.

This clonotype appeared many times. The gene calls are TRBV4-2 and TRBJ2-3; no definite D call. The CDR3 loop spans 15 amino acids. The germline V gene has CDR1 LGHNA and CDR2 YNFKEQ. Trimming took off 2 bases at V and 0 bases at J, with 9 bases between the two ends. The CDR3 nucleotides read TGTGCCAGCAGCCAATTGCAGGATAGCACAGATACGCAGTATTTT. Translated: CASSQLQDSTDTQYF.

In this sample, this clonotype turned up a few times. V is TRBV6-5 and J is TRBJ1-6; D ambiguous. The CDR3 consists of 11 residues. Germline CDR1 is MNHEY and CDR2 is SVGAGI. V was clipped by 8 bases and J by 4 bases, with 3 bases between them. DNA of the CDR3: TGTGCCAGCGGATATAATTCACCCCTCCACTTT. As protein: CASGYNSPLHF.